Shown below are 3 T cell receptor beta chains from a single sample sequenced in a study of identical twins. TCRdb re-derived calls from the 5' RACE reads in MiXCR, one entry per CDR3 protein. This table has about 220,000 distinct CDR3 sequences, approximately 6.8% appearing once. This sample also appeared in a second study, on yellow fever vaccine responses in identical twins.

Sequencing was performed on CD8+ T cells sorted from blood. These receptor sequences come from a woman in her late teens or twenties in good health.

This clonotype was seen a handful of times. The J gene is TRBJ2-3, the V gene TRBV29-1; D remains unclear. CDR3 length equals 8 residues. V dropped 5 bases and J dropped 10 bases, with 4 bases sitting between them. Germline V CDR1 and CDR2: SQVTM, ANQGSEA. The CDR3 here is CSVPAQYF. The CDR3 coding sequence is TGCAGCGTTCCCGCGCAGTATTTT.

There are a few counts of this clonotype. The CDR3 reads CASKAGGDEQFF. In nucleotides, the CDR3 is TGTGCCAGCAAAGCAGGGGGAGATGAGCAGTTCTTC. The chain has TRBV5-6 and TRBJ2-1, with 7 positions matching TRBD1. This CDR3 region has 12 residues. Germline V gene sequence: CDR1 SGHDT, CDR2 YYEEEE. Trimming took 6 bases from V and 8 from J; bases not matched to a gene: 5.

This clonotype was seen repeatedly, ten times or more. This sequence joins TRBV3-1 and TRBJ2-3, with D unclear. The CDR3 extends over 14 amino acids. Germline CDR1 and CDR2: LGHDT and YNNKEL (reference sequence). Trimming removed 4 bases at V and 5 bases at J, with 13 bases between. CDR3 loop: CASSLGRSEDTQYF. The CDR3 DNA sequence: TGTGCCAGCAGCCTGGGCCGCTCGGAAGATACGCAGTATTTT.